This paragraph reports one TCR beta chain. Antigen specificity is unknown. The sample belongs to a study of cytomegalovirus exposure and HLA in healthy donors. Sequencing used immunoSEQ multiplex PCR; TCRdb keeps in-frame clones, though not all of them. The sample contains some 130,000 clones, about 91% of which appear only once. The germline V gene has CDR1 KGHSH and CDR2 LQKENI. There are 14 residues in the CDR3. The V and J ends lost 3 bases and 4 bases respectively, with 12 bases between them. The validation cohort, a group of 120 subjects, included the donors and was separate from the roughly 700-subject first cohort. The study, taken as a whole, reports: Confirmation was obtained in vitro that three CMV-associated chains are specific for CMV antigens.

This sequence was found in a woman aged 18-29 years in good health and CMV-seronegative. The rearrangement uses TRBV18 and TRBJ1-2; possibly TRBD1 for D (6 bases). The sample taken for sequencing was PBMCs. The CDR3 bases are TGTGCCAGCTCACCGGCAGGGGTTCGCTATGGCTACACCTTC. It translates to CASSPAGVRYGYTF.